This T cell receptor beta chain stems from a study of lymphopenia after photon versus proton radiotherapy. V lost 4 bases, J lost 2 bases, and 5 bases lay in between. The CDR3 covers 11 residues. Germline V gene lookup returns CDR1 GTSNPN and CDR2 SVGIG (reference sequence). Only in-frame clones appear in the TCRdb table, and some are missing; sequencing was by immunoSEQ multiplex PCR. The sample has about 30,000 clones, about 93% seen once; the top ten hold approximately 0.72%. The sequencing used peripheral blood, collected from a patient treated with photon-based radiotherapy. This sequence joins TRBV30 and TRBJ1-1; D call uncertain. The TCR comes from a woman aged 50 to 65 with cholangiocarcinoma. The CDR3 nucleotides are TGTGCCTGGAAGGGTAACACTGAAGCTTTCTTT. Its protein is CAWKGNTEAFF. Looking up the rest from reference TRBV30 and TRBJ1-1 gives the full variable domain: SQTIHQWPATLVQPVGSPLSLECTVEGTSNPNLYWYRQAAGRGLQLLFYSVGIGQISSEVPQNLSASRPQDRQFILSSKKLLLSDSGFYLCAWKGNTEAFFGQGTRLTVV.